This T cell receptor beta chain was found in a study of CD8 T cells in ankylosing spondylitis. General study findings and limits: Blood from ankylosing spondylitis patients appeared to carry a characteristic eight-variant TCR beta motif.

This clonotype came up once. Its cognate antigen is unknown. TCRdb reanalysed the 5' RACE reads using MiXCR and keeps one entry per CDR3 protein. The data show tens of thousands of distinct CDR3 sequences, around 8.3% seen once. V was pared by 3 bases and J by 3 bases, with 15 bases of the junction left unmatched. Germline V gene sequence: CDR1 MGHRA, CDR2 YSYEKL. The CDR3 extends over 18 amino acids. The chain uses TRBV4-1 and TRBJ1-2; 8 bases are a match to TRBD1. This receptor was obtained from a male donor with ankylosing spondylitis. The specimen sequenced was blood, either unsorted or a sorted T cell fraction (not recorded which). The CDR3 DNA is TGCGCCAGCAGCCATGACGACAGGGGCCGAGGGGTTTACTATGGCTACACCTTC. This encodes CASSHDDRGRGVYYGYTF.